Included here is one TCR beta chain sequence, with context. Repertoires were generated with immunoSEQ multiplex PCR, while TCRdb's copy carries only in-frame clones and drops some. This table has 45,000 to 70,000 clones, approximately 91% appearing once. This specimen comes from a study of blood T cell repertoires in COVID-19. This CDR3 spans 14 amino acids. Germline-derived CDR1 and CDR2 are MDHEN and SYDVKM. V shed 5 bases and J 8 bases; nucleotides not matched to a gene: 8. Sequenced input: peripheral blood. The source is a woman in her fifties or sixties with active or convalescent COVID-19. The chain employs TRBV28 and TRBJ1-2; TRBD1 aligns across 10 bases. The CDR3 coding sequence is TGTGCCAGCAGTCCCTCGGGACAGGGGTGGGGCTACACCTTC. It specifies CASSPSGQGWGYTF.